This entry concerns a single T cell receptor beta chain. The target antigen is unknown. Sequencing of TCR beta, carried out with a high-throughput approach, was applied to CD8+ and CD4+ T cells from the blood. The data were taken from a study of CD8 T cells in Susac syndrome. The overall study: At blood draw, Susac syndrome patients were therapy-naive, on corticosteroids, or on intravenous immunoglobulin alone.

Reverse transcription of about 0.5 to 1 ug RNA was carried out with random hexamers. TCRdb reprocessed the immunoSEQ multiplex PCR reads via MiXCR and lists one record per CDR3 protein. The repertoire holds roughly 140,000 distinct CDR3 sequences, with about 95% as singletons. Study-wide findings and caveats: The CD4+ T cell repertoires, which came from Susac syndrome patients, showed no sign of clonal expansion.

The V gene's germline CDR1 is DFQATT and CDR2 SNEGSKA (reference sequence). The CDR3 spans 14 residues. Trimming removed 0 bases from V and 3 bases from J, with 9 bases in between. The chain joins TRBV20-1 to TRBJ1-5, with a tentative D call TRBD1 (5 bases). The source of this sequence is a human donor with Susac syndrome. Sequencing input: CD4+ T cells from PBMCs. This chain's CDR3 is CSARDLGVNQPQHF. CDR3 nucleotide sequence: TGCAGTGCTAGAGATTTAGGGGTCAATCAGCCCCAGCATTTT.